The next 13 T cell receptor beta chains were all read from a single sample in a study of neurological immune-mediated disorders (dated by TCRdb to about 2019). Receptor amplification or capture employed 5' RACE. Reads for this sample came from an Illumina HiSeq 2500. TCRdb applied fastp at Q25 and MiXCR to the public reads, then kept only in-frame beta chains. All rows with the same CDR3 protein become a single entry with the most common DNA and genes. In this sample the table shows 55,000 to 70,000 distinct CDR3 sequences, 2.5% to 4% of which occur a single time. The top ten hold about 5% of the sample. Sequencing was done on a sample of PBMCs. Receptors originate from a woman aged 45-65 years with multiple sclerosis.

The table lists this clonotype with many counts. The rearrangement joins TRBV20-1 to TRBJ2-7, with a tentative D call TRBD1 (5 bases). Germline CDR1 DFQATT, CDR2 SNEGSKA (reference sequence). V was clipped by 1 base and J by 1 base, with 11 bases between them. This CDR3 spans 14 amino acids. CDR3 sequence reads: CSARGGHRSYEQYF. For the CDR3, the DNA is TGCAGTGCTAGAGGCGGACATAGATCCTACGAGCAGTACTTC.

Comments on this clonotype: Given a much more abundant clone one base away, this may be a read error. The V call is TRBV7-2, the J call TRBJ2-5; 12 positions match TRBD2. Germline lookup yields CDR1 SGHTA and CDR2 FQGNSA. CDR3 length: 16 amino acids. The CDR3 loop is CASSLGTSGVVENQYF. CDR3 sequence (DNA): TGTGCCAGCAGCTTAGGGACTAGCGGGGTTGTTGAGAACCAGTACTTC.

At least ten counts were recorded for this clonotype. V and J are TRBV24-1 and TRBJ2-3; 7 bases agree with TRBD1. Germline values: CDR1 KGHDR, CDR2 SFDVKD. The CDR3 has 15 residues. The J segment lost 2 bases and the V segment lost 3 bases, leaving 4 bases of the junction unmatched. DNA for the CDR3: TGTGCCACCAGTGATCCAGGACAGGTCACAGATACGCAGTATTTT. Its protein product is CATSDPGQVTDTQYF.

The sample holds many counts of this clonotype. The J gene is TRBJ2-5, the V gene TRBV7-9; 9 bases match TRBD1. The germline V gene encodes CDR1 SEHNR and CDR2 FQNEAQ (reference sequence). The CDR3 covers 13 residues. Losses at the gene ends were 7 bases for V and 4 bases for J; bases not matched to a gene: 4. The CDR3, as DNA: TGTGCCAGCACCCCGACAGGGGGAGAGACCCAGTACTTC. It encodes CASTPTGGETQYF.

In this sample, this clonotype turned up many times. V and J are TRBV10-3 and TRBJ2-7; TRBD1 agrees at 8 bases. V lost 3 bases and J lost 9; bases outside the gene matches: 4. The CDR3 is made up of 12 amino acids. Per the germline V gene, CDR1 is ENHRY and CDR2 is SYGVKD. Here the CDR3 reads CAISELGTGQYV. The CDR3 DNA reads as TGTGCCATCAGTGAATTAGGGACAGGGCAGTACGTC.

This clonotype was seen at least ten times. This chain links TRBV5-1 with TRBJ2-7; 10 positions match TRBD2. V shed 4 bases and J 0 bases; nucleotides not matched to a gene: 4. CDR3 length: 15 residues. The germline CDR1 and CDR2 sequences are SGHRS and YFSETQ. CDR3 in DNA: TGCGCCAGCAGCCTACTAGCGGGGAACTCCTACGAGCAGTACTTC. Its translation: CASSLLAGNSYEQYF.

There are many counts of this clonotype. The V gene is TRBV28, the J gene TRBJ1-1, with D possibly matching TRBD1 (6 bases). Germline assignment: CDR1 MDHEN and CDR2 SYDVKM. Trimming shortened V by 4 bases and J by 0 bases, and 24 bases separated the two germline ends. There are 19 residues in the CDR3. The CDR3, as DNA: TGTGCCAGCAGTTGGGGGCCTCTGGGGCCTCTGGGGATGAACACTGAAGCTTTCTTT. As protein: CASSWGPLGPLGMNTEAFF.

The table lists this clonotype with many counts. One end of the junction fails to match germline, which may point to a read error. This chain uses TRBV6-5 with TRBJ2-1, with TRBD2 matching over 10 bases. This CDR3 has 16 residues. In germline, CDR1 is MNHEY, CDR2 SVGAGI. The CDR3 bases are TGTGCCAGCAGTGACTCCAGACTAGCGGGCCGCGGTGAGCAGTTCTTC. Translation gives CASSDSRLAGRGEQFF.

This clonotype was detected ten times or more. The chain recombines TRBV20-1 with TRBJ1-5, with D possibly matching TRBD1 (5 bases). The V gene's germline CDR1 is DFQATT and CDR2 SNEGSKA (reference sequence). V dropped 3 bases and J dropped 2 bases, with 11 bases sitting between them. There are 14 residues in the CDR3. The CDR3 loop is CSAREGFGNQPQHF. CDR3 DNA: TGCAGTGCTAGGGAGGGGTTCGGCAATCAGCCCCAGCATTTT.

Regarding this clonotype: Because it lacks the conserved phenylalanine or tryptophan at the end, this CDR3 is likely a read error. The chain uses TRBV20-1 and TRBJ2-1, with D perhaps assigned TRBD1 or TRBD2 (5 bases each). The CDR3 is made up of 11 amino acids. V was trimmed by 1 base and J by 7 bases, leaving 5 bases between them. CDR1 DFQATT and CDR2 SNEGSKA come from the germline V gene (reference sequence). Here the CDR3 reads CSARGGNEQFN. CDR3 sequence (DNA): TGCAGTGCTAGAGGGGGGAATGAGCAGTTCAAC.

Ten or more counts support this clonotype. The gene calls are TRBV5-5 and TRBJ2-3; a possible D gene is TRBD2 (5 bases). Trimming removed 4 bases from V and 1 base from J, with 13 bases in between. The CDR3 runs to 15 residues. Germline V lookup: CDR1 SGHKS, CDR2 YYEKEE (reference sequence). This CDR3 reads CASSRERAGTDTQYF. The CDR3 DNA is TGTGCCAGCAGCCGTGAAAGAGCGGGCACAGATACGCAGTATTTT.

This clonotype was counted at least ten times. The chain joins TRBV5-1 to TRBJ1-4; D gene ambiguous. Germline V lookup: CDR1 SGHRS, CDR2 YFSETQ. Trimming took off 3 bases at V and 6 bases at J, with 9 bases between the two ends. The CDR3 has 13 residues. CDR3 nucleotides: TGCGCCAGCAGCTCGGGAGTTTATGAAAAACTGTTTTTT. This translates into CASSSGVYEKLFF.

This clonotype has at least ten counts. This chain connects TRBV29-1 to TRBJ1-3; D not resolved. The V end lost 7 bases, the J end lost 3 bases, and 7 bases lay between the germline ends. The CDR3 extends over 11 amino acids. Germline V gene lookup returns CDR1 SQVTM and CDR2 ANQGSEA. The CDR3 DNA is TGCAGCGGGATAGATGGAAACACCATATATTTT. It is translated as CSGIDGNTIYF.